These 6 T cell receptor beta chains came from one sample sequenced in a study of T cells expressing NK-cell markers. TCRdb re-analyzed the 5' RACE reads; it lists each CDR3 protein once, without DNA. This listing includes over 350,000 distinct CDR3 sequences. Sequenced material: blood T cells: a sorted CD56 or NKG2C T cell subset, CD4+ or CD8+ T cells, or bulk PBMC T cells (not recorded which). All receptors come from a woman aged 45-60 years in good health.

The V call is TRBV5-1, the J call TRBJ2-6; the D gene TCRdb calls, TRBD1, cannot be checked with no DNA. Per germline, CDR1 SGHRS and CDR2 YFSETQ. The CDR3 runs 17 residues. The CDR3 loop reads CASSLQGIISGANVLTF.

This chain connects TRBV19 to TRBJ2-7; the D call of TRBD1 rests on TCRdb alone, since no DNA is present to check it. CDR1 and CDR2 (germline): LNHDA, SQIVND (reference sequence). The CDR3 loop spans 12 amino acids. CDR3 in amino acids: CASSTSGTEQYF.

The chain is built from TRBV12-3 or TRBV12-4 and TRBJ2-1; TCRdb's D call, TRBD1, is unchecked because there is no DNA. The CDR3 sequence is 12 residues long. CDR3 sequence: CASSPFVSEQFF.

The chain employs TRBV11-1 and TRBJ2-1; the TRBD1 assignment by TCRdb is unverifiable without DNA. The CDR3 has 15 residues. Germline CDR1 SGHAT, CDR2 FQDESV (reference sequence). CDR3 protein: CASSRQGRENNEQFF.

V usage is TRBV29-1 and J usage is TRBJ2-1; the TCRdb D gene call, TRBD2, has no DNA to confirm it. CDR1 and CDR2 from the germline V gene are SQVTM and ANQGSEA. The CDR3 extends over 15 amino acids. CDR3: CSVVRGAGDFNEQFF.

This chain links TRBV6-1 with TRBJ2-3. The germline V gene encodes CDR1 MNHNS and CDR2 SASEGT. The CDR3 contains 13 residues. The CDR3 spells CASSGAGVDTQYF.